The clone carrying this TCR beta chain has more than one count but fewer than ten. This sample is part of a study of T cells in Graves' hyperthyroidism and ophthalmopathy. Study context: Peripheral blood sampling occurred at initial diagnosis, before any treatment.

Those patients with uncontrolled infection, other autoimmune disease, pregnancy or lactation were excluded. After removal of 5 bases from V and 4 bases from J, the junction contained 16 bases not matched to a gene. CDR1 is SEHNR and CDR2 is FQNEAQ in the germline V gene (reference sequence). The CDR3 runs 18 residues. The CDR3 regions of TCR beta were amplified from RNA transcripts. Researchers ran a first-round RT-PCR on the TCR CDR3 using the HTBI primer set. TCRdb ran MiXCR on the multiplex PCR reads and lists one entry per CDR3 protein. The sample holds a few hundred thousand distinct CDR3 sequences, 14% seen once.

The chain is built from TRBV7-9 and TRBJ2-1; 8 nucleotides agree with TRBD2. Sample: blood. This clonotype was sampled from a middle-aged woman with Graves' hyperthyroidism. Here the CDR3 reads CASSPRSPTGGRYNEQFF. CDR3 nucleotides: TGTGCCAGCAGCCCAAGGAGCCCGACTGGCGGGAGGTACAATGAGCAGTTCTTC.